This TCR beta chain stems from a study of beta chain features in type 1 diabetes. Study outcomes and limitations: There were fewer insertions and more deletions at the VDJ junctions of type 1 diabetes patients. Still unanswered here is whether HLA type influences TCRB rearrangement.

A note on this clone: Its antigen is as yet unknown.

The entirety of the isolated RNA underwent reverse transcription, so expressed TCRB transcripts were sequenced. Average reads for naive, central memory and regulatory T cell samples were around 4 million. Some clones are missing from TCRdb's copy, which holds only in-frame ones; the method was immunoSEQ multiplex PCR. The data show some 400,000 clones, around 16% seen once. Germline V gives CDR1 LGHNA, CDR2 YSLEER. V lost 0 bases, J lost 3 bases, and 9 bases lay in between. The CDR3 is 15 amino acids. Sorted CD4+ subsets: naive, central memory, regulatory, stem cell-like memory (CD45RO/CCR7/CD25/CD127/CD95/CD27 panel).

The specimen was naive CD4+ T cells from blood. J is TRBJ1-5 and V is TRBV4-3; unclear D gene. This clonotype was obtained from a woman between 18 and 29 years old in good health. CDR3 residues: CASSQDRSFNQPQHF. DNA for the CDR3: TGCGCCAGCAGCCAAGACAGGTCCTTCAATCAGCCCCAGCATTTT.